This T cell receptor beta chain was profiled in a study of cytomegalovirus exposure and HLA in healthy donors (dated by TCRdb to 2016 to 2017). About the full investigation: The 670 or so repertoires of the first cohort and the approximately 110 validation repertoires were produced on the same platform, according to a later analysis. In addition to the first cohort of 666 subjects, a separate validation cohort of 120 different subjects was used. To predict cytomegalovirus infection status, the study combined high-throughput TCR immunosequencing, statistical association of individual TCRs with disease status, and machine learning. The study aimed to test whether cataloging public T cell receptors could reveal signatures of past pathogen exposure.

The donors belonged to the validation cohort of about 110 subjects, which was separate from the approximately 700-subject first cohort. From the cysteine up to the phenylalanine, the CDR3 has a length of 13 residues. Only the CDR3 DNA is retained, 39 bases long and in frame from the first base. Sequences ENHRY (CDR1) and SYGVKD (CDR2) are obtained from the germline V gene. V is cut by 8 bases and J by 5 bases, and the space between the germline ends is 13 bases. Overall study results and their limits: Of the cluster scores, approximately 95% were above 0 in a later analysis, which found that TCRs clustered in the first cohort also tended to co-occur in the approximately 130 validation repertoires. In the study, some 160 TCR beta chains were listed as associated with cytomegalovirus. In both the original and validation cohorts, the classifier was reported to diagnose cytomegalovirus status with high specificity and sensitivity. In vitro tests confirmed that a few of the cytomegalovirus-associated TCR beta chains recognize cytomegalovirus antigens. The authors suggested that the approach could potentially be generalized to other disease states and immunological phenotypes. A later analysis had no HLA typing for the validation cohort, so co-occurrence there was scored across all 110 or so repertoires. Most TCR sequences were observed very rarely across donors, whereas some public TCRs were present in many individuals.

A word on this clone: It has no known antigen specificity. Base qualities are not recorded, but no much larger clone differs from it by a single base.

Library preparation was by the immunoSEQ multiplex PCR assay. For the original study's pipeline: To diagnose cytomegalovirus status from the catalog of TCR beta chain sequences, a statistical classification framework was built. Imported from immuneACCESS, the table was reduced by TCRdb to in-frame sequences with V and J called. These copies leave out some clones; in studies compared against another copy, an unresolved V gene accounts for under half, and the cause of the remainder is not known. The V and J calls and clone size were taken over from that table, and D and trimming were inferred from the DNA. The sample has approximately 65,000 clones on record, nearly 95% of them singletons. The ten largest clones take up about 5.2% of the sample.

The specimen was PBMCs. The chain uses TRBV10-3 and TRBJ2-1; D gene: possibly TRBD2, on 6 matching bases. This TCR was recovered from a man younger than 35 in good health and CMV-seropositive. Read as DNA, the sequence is TGTGCCATCTTTCGGGTAGCGGACAATGAGCAGTTCTTC. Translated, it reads CAIFRVADNEQFF.